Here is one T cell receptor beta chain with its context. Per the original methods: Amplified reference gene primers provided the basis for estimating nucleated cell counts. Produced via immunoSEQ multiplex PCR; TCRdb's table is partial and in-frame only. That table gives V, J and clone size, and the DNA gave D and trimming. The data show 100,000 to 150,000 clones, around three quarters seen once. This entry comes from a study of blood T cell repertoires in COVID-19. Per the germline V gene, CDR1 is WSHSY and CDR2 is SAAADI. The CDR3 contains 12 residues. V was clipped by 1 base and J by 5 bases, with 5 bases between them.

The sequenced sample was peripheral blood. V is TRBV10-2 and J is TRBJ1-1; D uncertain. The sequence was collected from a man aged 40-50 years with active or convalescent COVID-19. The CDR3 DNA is TGCGCCAGCAGTGAGTATGCGACTGAAGCTTTCTTT. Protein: CASSEYATEAFF.